These 29 T cell receptor beta chains were all obtained from the same sample, sequenced in a study of blood T cell repertoires in COVID-19. Libraries were prepared by immunoSEQ multiplex PCR; TCRdb keeps only in-frame clonotypes and omits some of them. The table lists about 300,000 clones, more than 80% of them singletons. Sequencing was carried out using peripheral blood. Receptor source: a woman in her twenties or thirties with COVID-19, enrolled during active disease.

This clone showed up just once. The chain uses TRBV9 and TRBJ2-1, with 7 bases lining up with TRBD1. The CDR3 loop spans 16 amino acids. After removal of 3 bases from V and 3 bases from J, the junction contained 9 bases not matched to a gene. Germline V lookup: CDR1 SGDLS, CDR2 YYNGEE. DNA for the CDR3: TGTGCCAGCAGCGCGGGGCCGGGACAGCGCTACAATGAGCAGTTCTTC. Amino acid sequence: CASSAGPGQRYNEQFF. Combining the CDR3 with reference TRBV9 and TRBJ2-1 gives the whole variable domain DSGVTQTPKHLITATGQRVTLRCSPRSGDLSVYWYQQSLDQGLQFLIQYYNGEERAKGNILERFSAQQFPDLHSELNLSSLELGDSALYFCASSAGPGQRYNEQFFGPGTRLTVL.

The chain is built from TRBV13 and TRBJ2-7; TRBD2 aligns across 12 bases. Germline V gene data show CDR1 as PRHDT and CDR2 as FYEKMQ (reference sequence). This CDR3 has 18 residues. V shed 1 base and J 0 bases; nucleotides not matched to a gene: 7. In DNA, the CDR3 is TGTGCCAGCAGCTTAGTCGGACTAGCGGGAACCCTCTCCTACGAGCAGTACTTC. Its protein is CASSLVGLAGTLSYEQYF.

The CDR3 is CASSLTGIGNQPQHF. Written as DNA, the CDR3 is TGTGCCAGCAGCCTGACAGGGATAGGCAATCAGCCCCAGCATTTT. The rearrangement joins TRBV28 to TRBJ1-5, with TRBD1 matching 7 bases. The V gene end was trimmed by 6 bases and the J gene end by 2 bases; junction bases not matched to a gene: 7. Germline V CDR1 and CDR2: MDHEN, SYDVKM. This CDR3 is built from 15 residues.

The chain has TRBV5-4 and TRBJ1-5; no clear D gene. Trimming stripped 4 bases from V and 3 bases from J, with 14 bases between. This CDR3 comprises 15 residues. Germline loops: CDR1 SGHNT, CDR2 YYREEE (reference sequence). The DNA for the CDR3 is TGTGCCAGCAGCCTACGGGGAAGATACAATCAGCCCCAGCATTTT. Protein sequence: CASSLRGRYNQPQHF.

The J gene is TRBJ2-2, the V gene TRBV15, with 9 bases aligning to TRBD2. V dropped 2 bases and J dropped 7; count of bases not matched to a gene: 8. The CDR3 covers 16 residues. Germline-derived CDR1 and CDR2 are LNHNV and YYDKDF (reference sequence). In DNA, the CDR3 is TGTGCCACCAGCAGATTCATCCAGCGGGAGGACGGGGAGCTGTTTTTT. Protein sequence: CATSRFIQREDGELFF.

The chain carries TRBV29-1 and TRBJ2-3, with a weak D call TRBD1 (6 bases). This CDR3 spans 12 amino acids. Germline loops: CDR1 SQVTM, CDR2 ANQGSEA. V lost 8 bases and J lost 5, with 14 bases in between. Here the CDR3 reads CSFQTGLDTQYF. The CDR3 DNA sequence: TGCAGCTTCCAAACAGGGTTAGATACGCAGTATTTT.

This chain links TRBV25-1 with TRBJ1-2; 7 bases agree with TRBD1. V was clipped by 2 bases and J by 7 bases; unmatched bases: 7. CDR1 is MGHDK and CDR2 is SYGVNS in the germline V gene. CDR3 length: 14 residues. CDR3 protein: CASSEGTALTGYTF. The CDR3 bases are TGTGCCAGCAGTGAAGGGACAGCCCTGACTGGCTACACCTTC.

V and J are TRBV4-1 and TRBJ2-1, with D hard to call. V was trimmed by 0 bases and J by 10 bases, leaving 10 bases between them. Germline V gene sequence: CDR1 MGHRA, CDR2 YSYEKL. The CDR3 spans 13 residues. The DNA of the CDR3 is TGCGCCAGCAGCCAAGACTCTGTCGGGGAGCAGTTCTTC. Protein sequence: CASSQDSVGEQFF.

The chain carries TRBV12-3 or TRBV12-4 and TRBJ1-2; 8 bases map to TRBD1. V trimming: 5 bases; J trimming: 8 bases; junction bases outside the gene matches: 7. The CDR3 totals 13 residues. CDR3 residues: CASSPDRVGGYTF. The CDR3 DNA reads as TGTGCCAGCAGTCCGGACAGGGTAGGAGGCTACACCTTC.

This clone was seen only a few times. This chain uses TRBV6-1 with TRBJ1-5; D is unresolved. Germline CDR1 and CDR2: MNHNS and SASEGT. The CDR3 length is 14 residues. The V gene lost 2 bases and the J gene lost 5 bases, with 10 bases spanning the gap. The CDR3: CASSEWPRDQPQHF. Written as DNA, the CDR3 is TGTGCCAGCAGTGAATGGCCGAGGGATCAGCCCCAGCATTTT.

The genes are TRBV5-1 and TRBJ2-1, with D possibly being TRBD1 (6 bases). The CDR3 has 11 amino acids. CDR1 and CDR2 (germline): SGHRS, YFSETQ. Trimming removed 5 bases at V and 10 bases at J, with 10 bases between. The CDR3 spells CASRQGGEQFF. The CDR3, as DNA: TGCGCCAGCAGACAGGGCGGCGAGCAGTTCTTC.

The chain couples TRBV3-1 (or the pseudogene TRBV3-2) to TRBJ2-5; the D is unclear. V was cut by 4 bases and J by 5 bases, with 11 bases left in between. The CDR3 consists of 13 residues. The germline V gene encodes CDR1 LGHDT and CDR2 YNNKEL (reference sequence). The CDR3 nucleotides are TGTGCCAGCAGCCCCCCCAGGCGTGAGACCCAGTACTTC. Translating gives CASSPPRRETQYF.

The V and J genes are TRBV10-3 and TRBJ2-7; TRBD1 is a possible D gene (7 bases). The CDR3 consists of 15 residues. Per the germline V gene, CDR1 is ENHRY and CDR2 is SYGVKD. Trimming took off 1 base at V and 3 bases at J, with 13 bases between the two ends. CDR3 amino acids: CAISELPGGNYEQYF. The DNA for the CDR3 is TGTGCCATCAGTGAGTTGCCAGGGGGGAACTACGAGCAGTACTTC.

The chain carries TRBV19 and TRBJ2-7; 7 bases fit TRBD1. This CDR3 is built from 13 residues. Germline CDR1 LNHDA, CDR2 SQIVND (reference sequence). V was clipped by 9 bases and J by 3 bases; unmatched bases: 8. Here the CDR3 reads CASQATGIYEQYF. The CDR3 DNA is TGTGCCAGCCAGGCGACAGGGATCTACGAGCAGTACTTC.

The gene calls are TRBV9 and TRBJ1-2; the match to TRBD1 covers 10 bases. V dropped 0 bases and J dropped 14; count of bases not matched to a gene: 7. Germline lookup yields CDR1 SGDLS and CDR2 YYNGEE. This CDR3 is built from 13 residues. Here the CDR3 reads CASSVDPGTGETF. The CDR3 DNA reads TGTGCCAGCAGCGTAGACCCCGGGACAGGGGAAACCTTC.

As for this clone: The junction does not match germline at one end; this may be a read error. The chain is built from TRBV7-7 and TRBJ2-5; D ambiguous. The germline gives CDR1 SSHAT, CDR2 FNYEAQ (reference sequence). The CDR3 runs to 13 residues. In nucleotides, the CDR3 is TGTGCTAGCAGCCGCGACTCATACGAGACCCAGTACTTC. Translation: CASSRDSYETQYF.

The V gene is TRBV6-5, the J gene TRBJ1-6, with 7 bases that match TRBD1. This CDR3 contains 13 residues. Germline CDR1 is MNHEY and CDR2 is SVGAGI. With 4 bases clipped from V and 7 bases from J, the junction kept 1 base outside the gene matches. The CDR3 nucleotides read TGTGCCAGCAGTTTACAGGGGAATTCACCCCTCCACTTT. Protein sequence: CASSLQGNSPLHF.

The chain has TRBV30 and TRBJ1-4; 7 bases fit TRBD1. Germline-derived CDR1 and CDR2 are GTSNPN and SVGIG (reference sequence). The CDR3 is made up of 14 amino acids. Losses at the gene ends were 2 bases for V and 7 bases for J; bases not matched to a gene: 7. The CDR3: CAWSRDRSSEKLFF. In DNA form, the CDR3 reads TGTGCCTGGAGTAGGGACAGAAGTAGTGAAAAACTGTTTTTT.

This chain connects TRBV4-2 to TRBJ1-6, with 7 positions matching TRBD1. The germline V gene encodes CDR1 LGHNA and CDR2 YNFKEQ. This CDR3 spans 17 amino acids. V lost 3 bases, J lost 3 bases, and 8 bases stayed unmatched. CDR3 coding DNA: TGTGCCAGCAGCCATATAAGCCAGGGGGGCTATAATTCACCCCTCCACTTT. Protein sequence: CASSHISQGGYNSPLHF.

The CDR3 DNA reads TGTGCCAGCAGCTGGACAGGGAAAGGCACTGAAGCTTTCTTT. It translates to CASSWTGKGTEAFF. This sequence joins TRBV7-9 and TRBJ1-1; TRBD1 matches 8 bases. V lost 4 bases, J lost 4 bases, and 5 bases stayed unmatched. The CDR3 is 14 amino acids. In germline, CDR1 is SEHNR, CDR2 FQNEAQ (reference sequence). The full variable domain, with the rest looked up from reference TRBV7-9 and TRBJ1-1, is DTGVSQNPRHKITKRGQNVTFRCDPISEHNRLYWYRQTLGQGPEFLTYFQNEAQLEKSRLLSDRFSAERPKGSFSTLEIQRTEQGDSAMYLCASSWTGKGTEAFFGQGTRLTVV.

The chain carries TRBV7-9 and TRBJ2-3, with a weak D call TRBD2 (5 bases). Per the germline V gene, CDR1 is SEHNR and CDR2 is FQNEAQ (reference sequence). This CDR3 is built from 14 residues. The CDR3 loop is CAPERAESTDTQYF. In nucleotides, the CDR3 is TGTGCACCCGAGAGGGCCGAGAGCACAGATACGCAGTATTTT. Full variable domain (missing parts from reference TRBV7-9 and TRBJ2-3): DTGVSQNPRHKITKRGQNVTFRCDPISEHNRLYWYRQTLGQGPEFLTYFQNEAQLEKSRLLSDRFSAERPKGSFSTLEIQRTEQGDSAMYLCAPERAESTDTQYFGPGTRLTVL.

The J gene is TRBJ2-7, the V gene TRBV5-6, with a weak D call TRBD2 (6 bases). The germline V and J ends were trimmed by 2 bases and 0 bases, with 12 bases remaining between them. This CDR3 comprises 15 residues. The germline V gene has CDR1 SGHDT and CDR2 YYEEEE. The CDR3, as DNA: TGTGCCAGCAGCTTTCCTGGGGGGAGCTCCTACGAGCAGTACTTC. Protein: CASSFPGGSSYEQYF.

There are a few counts of this clone. The rearrangement joins TRBV7-2 to TRBJ2-7; the D gene is possibly TRBD1 (6 bases). Germline V gene data show CDR1 as SGHTA and CDR2 as FQGNSA. This CDR3 contains 16 residues. Deletions cut 5 bases from V and 3 bases from J, with 20 bases between. In DNA form, the CDR3 reads TGTGCCAGCAGCAATCGACAGGACAACCCATACTACGAGCAGTACTTC. Its translation is CASSNRQDNPYYEQYF.

The rearrangement joins TRBV29-1 to TRBJ2-1; TRBD2 agrees at 13 bases. Germline CDR1 and CDR2: SQVTM and ANQGSEA. The CDR3 runs to 18 residues. V was pared by 0 bases and J by 0 bases, with 5 bases of the junction left unmatched. The CDR3 here is CSVEDGGLAGLSYNEQFF. CDR3 nucleotide sequence: TGCAGCGTTGAAGATGGGGGACTAGCGGGACTCTCCTACAATGAGCAGTTCTTC.

The V and J genes are TRBV30 and TRBJ2-1; weak D call: TRBD2 (6 bases). The CDR3 contains 15 residues. V was shortened by 0 bases and J by 6 bases, with 15 bases between the two germline ends. Germline assignment: CDR1 GTSNPN and CDR2 SVGIG (reference sequence). The DNA for the CDR3 is TGTGCCTGGAGTGTAGGTGCTAGCGTTTTCAATGAGCAGTTCTTC. Encoded protein: CAWSVGASVFNEQFF.

The J gene is TRBJ2-1, the V gene TRBV9, with D perhaps matching TRBD2 (6 bases). CDR3 length: 12 residues. Germline V gene sequence: CDR1 SGDLS, CDR2 YYNGEE. V was cut by 4 bases and J by 7 bases, with 9 bases left in between. CDR3 loop: CASSSGENEQFF. The CDR3, as DNA: TGTGCCAGCAGCTCGGGGGAAAATGAGCAGTTCTTC.

The V gene is TRBV20-1, the J gene TRBJ1-5; no firm D call. This CDR3 has 15 residues. Trimming cost V 3 bases and J 2 bases, with 14 bases left between them. Looked up from germline, CDR1 is DFQATT and CDR2 is SNEGSKA (reference sequence). CDR3 DNA: TGCAGTGCTAGTTCTCACCTTGAGGGCAATCAGCCCCAGCATTTT. This gives the protein CSASSHLEGNQPQHF.

The rearrangement uses TRBV19 and TRBJ1-4; TRBD1 matches at 8 bases. The CDR3 spans 16 residues. CDR1 LNHDA and CDR2 SQIVND come from the germline V gene (reference sequence). Trimming cost V 6 bases and J 0 bases; bases outside gene matches: 6. The CDR3 loop is CASSPRTGSTNEKLFF. CDR3 in DNA: TGTGCCAGTAGCCCCAGGACAGGGTCAACTAATGAAAAACTGTTTTTT.

The V call is TRBV27, the J call TRBJ1-5; weak D call: TRBD1 (6 bases). Trimming left V 8 bases short and J 2 bases short, with 16 bases between. This CDR3 is built from 15 residues. The germline V gene encodes CDR1 MNHEY and CDR2 SMNVEV (reference sequence). The CDR3 DNA reads TGTGCCAGCGGTCTGATGGGGGCGGGCAATCAGCCCCAGCATTTT. It codes for CASGLMGAGNQPQHF.